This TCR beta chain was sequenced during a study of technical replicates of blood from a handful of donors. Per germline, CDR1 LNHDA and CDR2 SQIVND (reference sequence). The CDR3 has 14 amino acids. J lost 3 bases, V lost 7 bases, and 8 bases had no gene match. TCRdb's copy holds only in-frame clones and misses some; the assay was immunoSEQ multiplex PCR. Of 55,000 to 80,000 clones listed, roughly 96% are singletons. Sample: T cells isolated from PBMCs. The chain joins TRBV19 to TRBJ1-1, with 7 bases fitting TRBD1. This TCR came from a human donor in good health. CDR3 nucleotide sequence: TGTGCCAGTACCCTCCGACAGGGTGACACTGAAGCTTTCTTT. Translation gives CASTLRQGDTEAFF.